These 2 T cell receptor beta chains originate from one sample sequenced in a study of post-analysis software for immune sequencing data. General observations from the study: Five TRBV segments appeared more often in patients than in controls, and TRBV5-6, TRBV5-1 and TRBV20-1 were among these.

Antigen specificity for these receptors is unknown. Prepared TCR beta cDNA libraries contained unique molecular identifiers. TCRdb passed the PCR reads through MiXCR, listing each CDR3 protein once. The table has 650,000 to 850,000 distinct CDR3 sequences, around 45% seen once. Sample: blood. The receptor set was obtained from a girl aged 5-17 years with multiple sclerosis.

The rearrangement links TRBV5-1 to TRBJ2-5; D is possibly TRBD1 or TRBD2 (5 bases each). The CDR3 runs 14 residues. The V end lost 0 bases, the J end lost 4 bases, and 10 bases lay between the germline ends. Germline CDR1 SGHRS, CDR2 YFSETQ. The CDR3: CASSLEVGGETQYF. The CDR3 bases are TGCGCCAGCAGCTTGGAGGTTGGGGGAGAGACCCAGTACTTC.

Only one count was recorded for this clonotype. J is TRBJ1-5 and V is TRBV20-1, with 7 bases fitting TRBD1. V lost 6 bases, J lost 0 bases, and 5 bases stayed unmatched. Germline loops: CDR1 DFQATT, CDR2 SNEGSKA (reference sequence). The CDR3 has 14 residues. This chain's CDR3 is CSASGGDSNQPQHF. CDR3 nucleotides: TGCAGTGCCTCAGGGGGGGATAGCAATCAGCCCCAGCATTTT.